This T cell receptor (beta chain) is drawn from a study of blood T cell repertoires in COVID-19. This clone occurred a few times. V lost 6 bases, J lost 6 bases, and 1 base stayed unmatched. CDR1 is MNHEY and CDR2 is SVGEGT in the germline V gene. This CDR3 is 14 amino acids long. TCRdb's table, derived via immunoSEQ multiplex PCR, lists solely in-frame clones and lacks some. The repertoire holds roughly 260,000 clones, with roughly 87% as singletons. The V gene is TRBV6-2 or TRBV6-3, the J gene TRBJ2-1; 14 bases fit TRBD2. Sequencing used peripheral blood. The receptor comes from a woman in her forties or fifties who had recovered from COVID-19. In DNA, the CDR3 is TGTGCCAGCAGCGGACTAGCGGGAGGCAATGAGCAGTTCTTC. Residues: CASSGLAGGNEQFF.